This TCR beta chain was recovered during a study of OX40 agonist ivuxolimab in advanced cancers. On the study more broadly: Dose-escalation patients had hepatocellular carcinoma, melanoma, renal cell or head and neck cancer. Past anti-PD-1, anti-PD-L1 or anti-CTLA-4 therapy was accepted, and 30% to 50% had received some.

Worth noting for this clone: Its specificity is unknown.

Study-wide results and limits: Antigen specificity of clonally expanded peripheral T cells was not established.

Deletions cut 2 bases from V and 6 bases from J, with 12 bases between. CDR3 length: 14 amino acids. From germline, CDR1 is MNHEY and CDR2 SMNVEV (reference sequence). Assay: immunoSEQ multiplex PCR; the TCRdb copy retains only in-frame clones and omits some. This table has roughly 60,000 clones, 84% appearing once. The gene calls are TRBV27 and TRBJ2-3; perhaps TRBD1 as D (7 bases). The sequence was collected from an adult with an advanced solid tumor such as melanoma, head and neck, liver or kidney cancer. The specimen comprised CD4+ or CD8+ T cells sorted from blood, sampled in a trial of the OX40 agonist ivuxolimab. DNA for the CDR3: TGTGCCAGCAGTTTAGGAGGAGGGGGCGATACGCAGTATTTT. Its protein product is CASSLGGGGDTQYF.